The present entry profiles one T cell receptor beta chain with its context. The antigen remains unidentified. Time point defined: pretreatment peripheral blood. Sample contribution per patient ranged from 1 to 8, covering pretreatment and on-treatment. This entry comes from a study of PD-L1 blockade in urothelial cancer. Study-level background: Atezolizumab, begun by patients in the mid-2010s, was given at 1,200 mg intravenously every 3 weeks. General study findings and limits: Below-median TCR clonality that was measured in pretreatment blood predicted better survival. Tumor-associated blood clones were expanded more by durable-benefit patients at 3 weeks.

The CDR3 loop spans 14 amino acids. V dropped 1 base and J dropped 2 bases, with 8 bases sitting between them. In germline, CDR1 is SEHNR, CDR2 FQNEAQ (reference sequence). This table comes from immunoSEQ multiplex PCR, and its TCRdb copy is limited to in-frame clones, with some not included. The data show about 52,000 clones, roughly four fifths seen once. The material was PBMCs, obtained around atezolizumab (anti-PD-L1) treatment. The V call is TRBV7-9, the J call TRBJ2-5; D is unclear. The clonotype originates from a man aged 70 or older with urothelial cancer. The CDR3 DNA reads as TGTGCCAGCAGCTTAGTGAGCACTCAAGAGACCCAGTACTTC. It codes for CASSLVSTQETQYF. Based on the CDR3 plus reference TRBV7-9 and TRBJ2-5, the full variable domain is DTGVSQNPRHKITKRGQNVTFRCDPISEHNRLYWYRQTLGQGPEFLTYFQNEAQLEKSRLLSDRFSAERPKGSFSTLEIQRTEQGDSAMYLCASSLVSTQETQYFGPGTRLLVL.